This passage covers 10 T cell receptor beta chains from one sample sequenced in a study of STAT3 mutations in large granular lymphocyte leukemia. Some clones are missing from TCRdb's copy, which holds only in-frame ones; the method was immunoSEQ multiplex PCR. The sample lists over 30,000 clones; more than 70% were seen once. Study results and limitations: Every T-cell large granular lymphocyte leukemia patient had at least one immunodominant TCR beta clonotype.

These receptors' antigens are unknown. Sequencing was carried out using PBMCs. The receptors were sampled from a human donor with T large granular lymphocyte leukemia. Some clones in this sample may be carry-over from other donors' samples.

This rearrangement joins TRBV15 to TRBJ1-5; D perhaps matches TRBD1 (6 bases). V was shortened by 5 bases and J by 3 bases, with 17 bases between the two germline ends. The CDR3 totals 16 residues. Germline assignment: CDR1 LNHNV and CDR2 YYDKDF (reference sequence). The CDR3 reads CATSGRQVKHNQPQHF. CDR3 bases: TGTGCCACCAGCGGACGACAGGTCAAGCACAATCAGCCCCAGCATTTT.

CDR3 coding DNA: TGTGCCAGCAGCTTAGTGACTAGCGCAGGTTCCTACGAGCAGTACTTC. Its translation: CASSLVTSAGSYEQYF. The chain combines TRBV7-2 with TRBJ2-7; the match to TRBD2 covers 8 bases. The germline CDR1 and CDR2 sequences are SGHTA and FQGNSA. The junction had 6 bases not matched to a gene; V was cut back by 1 base and J by 1 base. This CDR3 is 16 amino acids long.

The chain uses TRBV5-4 and TRBJ1-1, with D possibly being TRBD1 (5 bases). Per germline, CDR1 SGHNT and CDR2 YYREEE (reference sequence). This CDR3 is 15 amino acids long. With 0 bases removed from V and 6 bases from J, the gap between germline ends came to 15 bases. CDR3 protein: CASSLAPDSFSEAFF. In DNA, the CDR3 is TGTGCCAGCAGCTTGGCTCCCGACAGTTTTTCTGAAGCTTTCTTT.

This rearrangement joins TRBV7-2 to TRBJ1-1; 9 nucleotides agree with TRBD1. This CDR3 contains 13 residues. V trimming: 5 bases; J trimming: 7 bases; junction bases outside the gene matches: 5. The germline CDR1 and CDR2 sequences are SGHTA and FQGNSA. CDR3 in amino acids: CASSTTGGFEAFF. The CDR3, as DNA: TGTGCCAGCAGCACGACAGGGGGGTTTGAAGCTTTCTTT.

This chain connects TRBV9 to TRBJ1-2; 7 positions agree with TRBD1. Germline V gene sequence: CDR1 SGDLS, CDR2 YYNGEE. The CDR3 sequence is 13 residues long. The V gene end was trimmed by 4 bases and the J gene end by 6 bases; junction bases not matched to a gene: 6. CDR3 sequence reads: CASSLRTGDGYTF. The CDR3 DNA reads TGTGCCAGCAGCCTTCGGACAGGCGATGGCTACACCTTC.

V gene TRBV5-4 combines with J gene TRBJ1-2; 7 nucleotides line up with TRBD1. V was clipped by 0 bases and J by 2 bases; unmatched bases: 7. CDR1 is SGHNT, CDR2 YYREEE, per germline (reference sequence). The CDR3 is 16 amino acids. The CDR3 sequence: CASSLGSTTGNYGYTF. CDR3 in DNA: TGTGCCAGCAGCTTGGGCTCGACGACAGGGAACTATGGCTACACCTTC.

The chain is built from TRBV5-1 and TRBJ2-3; no clear D. Germline V gene lookup returns CDR1 SGHRS and CDR2 YFSETQ. The CDR3 is made up of 14 amino acids. The germline V and J ends were trimmed by 3 bases and 4 bases, with 12 bases remaining between them. Here the CDR3 reads CASSSTLIPDTQYF. The CDR3 region has the DNA TGCGCCAGCAGCTCAACCCTGATTCCAGATACGCAGTATTTT.

This chain joins TRBV20-1 and TRBJ1-2; D ambiguous. Germline CDR1 DFQATT, CDR2 SNEGSKA (reference sequence). The CDR3 loop spans 11 amino acids. This CDR3 reads CNPRINYGYTF. CDR3 nucleotides: TGCAACCCCCGTATTAACTATGGCTACACCTTC.

The chain employs TRBV7-2 and TRBJ1-1; weak D call: TRBD1 (6 bases). Germline CDR1 is SGHTA and CDR2 is FQGNSA. The CDR3 consists of 14 residues. V lost 6 bases to trimming and J lost 1 base, with 12 bases between them. The CDR3 protein is CASSPSRGNTEAFF. The CDR3 DNA sequence: TGTGCCAGCAGTCCAAGCAGGGGGAACACTGAAGCTTTCTTT. The full variable domain, its missing parts supplied by reference TRBV7-2 and TRBJ1-1, is GAGVSQSPSNKVTEKGKDVELRCDPISGHTALYWYRQSLGQGLEFLIYFQGNSAPDKSGLPSDRFSAERTGGSVSTLTIQRTQQEDSAVYLCASSPSRGNTEAFFGQGTRLTVV.

This clone was found a few times. V usage is TRBV6-5 and J usage is TRBJ2-7, with 14 bases matching TRBD2. Unmatched junction bases numbered 2, after V lost 5 bases and J lost 2 bases. The CDR3 is made up of 15 amino acids. Germline-derived CDR1 and CDR2 are MNHEY and SVGAGI. The CDR3 DNA reads TGTGCCAGCAGTCGACTAGCGGGGGGGACCTACGAGCAGTACGTC. It translates to CASSRLAGGTYEQYV.